This T cell receptor (beta chain) was documented in a study of blood T cell repertoires in COVID-19. Turning to the study itself: PBMCs, B-cell-depleted T cells, or T cells provided the cDNA or gDNA that made up the material.

The CDR3 is 16 amino acids. Germline V lookup: CDR1 LGHDT, CDR2 YNNKEL (reference sequence). Trimming removed 3 bases from V and 1 base from J; junction bases left unmatched: 4. TCRdb's table, derived via immunoSEQ multiplex PCR, lists solely in-frame clones and lacks some. The data hold some 150,000 clones, with around 84% observed a single time. The sequencing input was peripheral blood. The V call is TRBV3-1 (or the pseudogene TRBV3-2), the J call TRBJ2-2; 8 bases map to TRBD1. The clonotype originates from a man between 60 and 75 years old with active or convalescent COVID-19. The chain's CDR3 is CASSQVGTGNTGELFF. CDR3 in DNA: TGTGCCAGCAGCCAGGTCGGGACAGGGAACACCGGGGAGCTGTTTTTT.